Below, 2 T cell receptor beta chains from the same sample are listed, as sequenced in a study of shared clonotypes between healthy human individuals. The repertoire was sequenced with immunoSEQ multiplex PCR; TCRdb's copy has only in-frame clones and lacks some. The sample lists around 480,000 clones; over 75% were seen once. The sequenced sample consisted of PBMCs. These receptors were obtained from a woman in her thirties or forties in good health. Some clones in this sample may be carry-over from other donors' samples.

Of note for this clone: The same CDR3 also results from other DNA sequences found in this sample. The V and J genes are TRBV7-8 and TRBJ2-7; D unclear. The ends were cut back, 2 bases at V and 4 bases at J, with 6 bases in the middle. The CDR3 is 12 amino acids. Germline assignment: CDR1 SGHVS and CDR2 FQNEAQ. The CDR3 DNA reads TGTGCCAGCAGCTTATCAAGGTACGAGCAGTACTTC. It encodes CASSLSRYEQYF. Using reference TRBV7-8 and TRBJ2-7 for the parts outside the CDR3, the full variable domain is GAGVSQSPRYKVAKRGQDVALRCDPISGHVSLFWYQQALGQGPEFLTYFQNEAQLDKSGLPSDRFFAERPEGSVSTLKIQRTQQEDSAVYLCASSLSRYEQYFGPGTRLTVT.

The rearrangement links TRBV7-2 to TRBJ2-3, with D possibly called TRBD1 or TRBD2 (6 bases each). The CDR3 runs 15 residues. Looked up from germline, CDR1 is SGHTA and CDR2 is FQGNSA. Deletions cut 1 base from V and 5 bases from J, with 13 bases between. The CDR3 loop is CASSLVGGHGDTQYF. DNA for the CDR3: TGTGCCAGCAGCTTAGTAGGGGGGCACGGAGATACGCAGTATTTT.